Detailed here is one T cell receptor beta chain. What it binds is not known. This record comes from a study of PD-1 blockade in classical Hodgkin lymphoma. Trimming removed 4 bases from V and 1 base from J; junction bases left unmatched: 5. The CDR3 is 17 amino acids. CDR1 and CDR2 (germline): SGHRS, YFSETQ. Broader study findings: Later analyses included only patients treated at least 1 year post-ASCT. Only CD4+ TCR diversity, not CD8+, had risen significantly by C4D1. Complete responders started with a diversity level that resembled newly diagnosed patients at baseline.

Each patient's relapse followed autologous stem cell transplantation, and brentuximab vedotin exposure varied. This table comes from immunoSEQ multiplex PCR, and its TCRdb copy is limited to in-frame clones, with some not included. The sample shows nearly 25,000 clones, around 80% of them seen only once. The sequence was collected from a human donor with classical Hodgkin lymphoma. Sequenced material: peripheral blood mononuclear cells (PBMCs), taken at baseline. The rearrangement joins TRBV5-1 to TRBJ2-3; 14 bases are a match to TRBD2. CDR3 in amino acids: CASSRGLAGGGTDTQYF. CDR3 sequence (DNA): TGCGCCAGCAGCAGAGGACTAGCGGGGGGTGGCACAGATACGCAGTATTTT.